The T cell receptor beta chain under discussion was sequenced for a study of pediatric ulcerative colitis (dated by TCRdb to 2018 to 2020). For the study in its entirety: Of the ulcerative colitis patients, about 7 had pancolitis and two had left-sided colitis, and histology in every patient was consistent with ulcerative colitis. Using the Pediatric Ulcerative Colitis Activity Index, a couple of patients were classed as having mild disease, several as having moderate disease and three as having acute severe colitis. Under 10 newly diagnosed, treatment-naive pediatric ulcerative colitis patients and a few non-IBD control children each provided paired blood and rectal samples. Overall study outcomes, separate from this receptor: Blood-derived T cells may have been included in the rectal pinch biopsies, particularly in patients with overt colitis. Repertoires were derived from total lymphocyte DNA, so rare subsets such as regulatory T cells may have patterns not reflected. Rectal repertoire features separated controls, mild-moderate and acute severe colitis patients; acute severe colitis showed reduced rectal diversity due to clonal expansions. For technical reasons, the blood samples of a couple of patients yielded substantially fewer templates, so those samples were excluded from the blood-rectal overlap analysis. Two rectal CDR3 clonotypes were detected in all ulcerative colitis patients and were not detected in any of the controls. Clonal overlap between a subject's own blood and rectum was significantly greater in ulcerative colitis patients than in controls, which suggests more T cell trafficking to inflamed tissue. With only a few individuals, the healthy control group was small.

Using the immunoSEQ TRB Survey service, rearranged CDR3 beta regions were amplified from genomic DNA with multiplex V and J primers. Survey-level sequencing depth of up to 500,000 reads per sample was used to keep depth equal across samples. Libraries were purified and pooled, and sequencing was performed on Illumina technology. The original pipeline was this. immunoSEQ online tools were used for productive clonality, sample overlap, pairwise scatters, CDR3 beta length, V/D/J gene usage and productiveness. Calculated diversity was defined as the number of unique rearrangements divided by total templates, multiplied by 100, and Shannon and Simpson indices were computed as well. Principal component analysis was performed on Z-score normalized data with the R prcomp function and the ggbiplot package. Blood-rectal clonal overlap within each subject was quantified with Morisita's index. The table was pulled from immuneACCESS by TCRdb, which kept in-frame rearrangements only. Such tables lose some clones; where checked, under half of the loss comes from unresolved V genes, and the rest has no known cause. V and J calls and clone size are those listed in that table; D and trimming were worked out from the DNA. Within this sample are 40,000 to 60,000 clones, with around 79% of them counted one time only. The ten largest clones represent less than 4.5% of the sample.

During colonoscopy, one to two rectal pinch biopsies were obtained for research purposes. No immunosuppressive medication had been given to the ulcerative colitis patients before the diagnostic colonoscopy. Before DNA was isolated, the rectal biopsies underwent proteinase K digestion. The Wizard kit (Promega) was used to extract genomic DNA from the blood and intestinal samples. The germline V gene (reference sequence) specifies GTSNPN as CDR1 and SVGIG as CDR2. There are 11 amino acids in the CDR3, from cysteine to phenylalanine inclusive. The CDR3 DNA has 33 bases and is translated from base 1. Trimming costs V 2 bases and J 5 bases, and their ends lie 6 bases apart. About this clone itself: The antigen this receptor binds is unknown. Qualities for individual bases were not recorded, and no much larger clone is one base off.

The chain links TRBV30 with TRBJ1-1, with no confidently assigned D gene. The sequenced sample was gut tissue. The TCR comes from a girl aged 5 to 17 with moderate ulcerative colitis. The nucleotide sequence reads TGTGCCTGGAGTTCCTTAACTGAAGCTTTCTTT. It encodes CAWSSLTEAFF.